One and the same sample provided the 10 T cell receptor beta chains below, sequenced in a study of T cell responses to AZD1222 COVID-19 vaccine. Assay: immunoSEQ multiplex PCR; the TCRdb copy retains only in-frame clones and omits some. The data hold approximately 100,000 clones, with roughly 91% observed a single time. The sample here was peripheral blood, taken 28 days after the second AZD1222 dose. The receptor set was obtained from an adult who received the AZD1222 COVID-19 vaccine.

CDR3 protein: CASSQDWGWTDEKLFF. CDR3 nucleotides: TGCGCCAGCAGCCAAGATTGGGGGTGGACAGATGAAAAACTGTTTTTT. The chain recombines TRBV4-3 with TRBJ1-4, with D perhaps matching TRBD1 (6 bases). The V gene's germline CDR1 is LGHNA and CDR2 YSLEER. The CDR3 is made up of 16 amino acids. V was pared by 0 bases and J by 6 bases, with 14 bases between.

This clone was counted between two and nine times. The sample contains more than one DNA sequence encoding this CDR3. CDR3 sequence: CASSFNRDNEQFF. The CDR3 region has the DNA TGTGCCAGCAGCTTTAACAGGGACAATGAGCAGTTCTTC. This rearrangement joins TRBV7-2 to TRBJ2-1, with D possibly matching TRBD1 (6 bases). Germline CDR1 is SGHTA and CDR2 is FQGNSA. The CDR3 totals 13 residues. Trimming removed 3 bases from V and 5 bases from J, with 8 bases in between.

This clone was counted only a few times. The chain has TRBV18 and TRBJ2-5; a possible D gene is TRBD1 (7 bases). The CDR3 contains 15 residues. Germline assignment: CDR1 KGHSH and CDR2 LQKENI. V was shortened by 8 bases and J by 5 bases, with 21 bases between the two germline ends. This chain's CDR3 is CASLRAGGGDETQYF. The CDR3 bases are TGTGCCAGCCTCCGAGCAGGAGGGGGCGATGAGACCCAGTACTTC.

The chain combines TRBV3-1 (or the pseudogene TRBV3-2) with TRBJ1-2; D uncertain. This CDR3 is built from 15 residues. Germline CDR1 LGHDT, CDR2 YNNKEL (reference sequence). The germline V and J ends were trimmed by 5 bases and 0 bases, with 13 bases remaining between them. CDR3 protein: CASSFRPASNYGYTF. The CDR3 DNA sequence: TGTGCCAGCAGCTTCAGGCCAGCTTCTAACTATGGCTACACCTTC.

The V call is TRBV27, the J call TRBJ2-5; either TRBD1 or TRBD2 may supply D (5 bases each). V lost 5 bases and J 4 bases, leaving 14 bases between the germline ends. CDR1 is MNHEY, CDR2 SMNVEV, per germline (reference sequence). The CDR3 totals 14 residues. In DNA form, the CDR3 reads TGTGCCAGCAGTCGCCCAGGGACGATAGAGACCCAGTACTTC. Translated: CASSRPGTIETQYF.

The genes are TRBV7-2 and TRBJ2-3, with 16 nucleotides matching TRBD2. Looked up from germline, CDR1 is SGHTA and CDR2 is FQGNSA. With V trimmed by 5 bases and J by 11 bases, 10 bases remained unmatched. The CDR3 length is 16 residues. The CDR3 nucleotides are TGTGCCAGCAGCAGCTCCGGGACTAGCGGGGGGGCCAGGCAGTATTTT. Its protein product is CASSSSGTSGGARQYF.

This clone was seen a single time. The rearrangement uses TRBV24-1 and TRBJ2-1, with 7 positions matching TRBD2. The germline V gene encodes CDR1 KGHDR and CDR2 SFDVKD. The CDR3 extends over 14 amino acids. With V trimmed by 5 bases and J by 0 bases, 0 bases remained unmatched. CDR3 sequence reads: CATSAGGSYNEQFF. In nucleotides, the CDR3 is TGTGCCACCAGTGCGGGGGGCTCCTACAATGAGCAGTTCTTC.

V is TRBV6-4 and J is TRBJ1-1; no clear D gene. Deletions cut 6 bases from V and 1 base from J, with 9 bases between. The CDR3 spans 13 residues. Germline V CDR1 and CDR2: MRHNA, SNTAGT. CDR3: CASREQRNTEAFF. The CDR3 DNA sequence: TGTGCCAGCAGGGAACAGAGGAACACTGAAGCTTTCTTT.

V gene TRBV18 combines with J gene TRBJ1-2; 7 nucleotides line up with TRBD1. The CDR3 is made up of 17 amino acids. Germline trimming cut 3 bases from V and 0 bases from J; bases unmatched to any gene: 10. The germline V gene encodes CDR1 KGHSH and CDR2 LQKENI. CDR3 nucleotide sequence: TGTGCCAGCTCACCGGCTGTGGCAGGGGGATCTAACTATGGCTACACCTTC. It encodes CASSPAVAGGSNYGYTF.

V is TRBV7-9 and J is TRBJ2-7; D not resolved. V lost 0 bases and J lost 6, with 6 bases in between. The CDR3 consists of 12 residues. Germline V gives CDR1 SEHNR, CDR2 FQNEAQ (reference sequence). The CDR3 spells CASSLASGEQYF. The CDR3 nucleotides read TGTGCCAGCAGCTTAGCCTCGGGCGAGCAGTACTTC.